The count of the clone carrying this TCR beta chain is one. Sequenced by immunoSEQ multiplex PCR; TCRdb stores in-frame clones only, minus some. The data hold roughly 200,000 clones, with 88% observed a single time. The data were obtained in a study of blood T cell repertoires in COVID-19. Study-wide context: COVID-19 samples from acute and convalescent phases originated in the United States, Italy and Spain. PBMCs, B-cell-depleted T cells, or T cells were the source of the cDNA or gDNA that made up the material.

CDR1 is MNHNS, CDR2 SASEGT, per germline. The V end was cut by 6 bases, the J end by 2 bases, with 16 bases between. The CDR3 sequence is 15 residues long. Material: peripheral blood. This TCR was recovered from a man aged 70-80 years with acute or convalescent COVID-19. The chain recombines TRBV6-1 with TRBJ1-1, with D unclear. The CDR3 is CASSLGGSRNTEAFF. CDR3 nucleotides: TGTGCCAGCAGCCTCGGAGGGTCCCGCAACACTGAAGCTTTCTTT.